The rows below give T cell receptor beta chains drawn from one sample of a study of shared clonotypes between healthy human individuals. Profiled with immunoSEQ multiplex PCR; TCRdb holds only in-frame clones, not every one. This sample has under 600,000 clones, with approximately 97% found just once. Sequenced sample: naive CD4+ T cells sorted from blood. These receptors all stem from a woman in her twenties or thirties in good health. Each CDR3 is given with its conserved first and last residue. D genes are given only for firm matches. Size is omitted from some rows. Given values are once, few, many or a class for expanded clones.

d_call | clone_size | j_call | v_call | cdr3_aa | cdr3_nt
- | - | TRBJ1-2 | TRBV5-4 | CASSEGGPDVF | TGTGCCAGCAGCGAGGGAGGACCGGACGTCTTC
TRBD1 | - | TRBJ1-1 | TRBV4-1 | CASSQESDRDRGRNTEAFF | TGCGCCAGCAGCCAAGAAAGTGACCGGGACAGGGGAAGGAACACTGAAGCTTTCTTT
TRBD2 | - | TRBJ2-1 | TRBV27 | CASSFTLALAGRYNEQFF | TGTGCCAGCAGTTTCACCCTCGCACTAGCGGGCAGATACAATGAGCAGTTCTTC
- | - | TRBJ1-5 | TRBV27 | CASRRSDVDSNQPQHF | TGTGCCAGCAGGCGCTCGGACGTCGATAGCAATCAGCCCCAGCATTTT
- | - | TRBJ1-4 | TRBV5-1 | CASSFALTNEKLFF | TGCGCCAGCAGCTTTGCACTAACTAATGAAAAACTGTTTTTT
- | - | TRBJ2-7 | TRBV7-9 | CASSLADYEQYF | TGTGCCAGCAGCTTAGCCGATTACGAGCAGTACTTC
- | - | TRBJ2-5 | TRBV2 | CAYRDRGWETQYF | TGTGCTTACAGGGATCGGGGGTGGGAGACCCAGTACTTC
- | - | TRBJ2-3 | TRBV6-1 | CASSVSGYQGDTQYF | TGTGCCAGCAGTGTAAGCGGATACCAGGGAGATACGCAGTATTTT
- | - | TRBJ1-4 | TRBV6-5 | CASSYWAVENEKLFF | TGTGCCAGCAGTTACTGGGCGGTGGAGAATGAAAAACTGTTTTTT
- | once | TRBJ2-1 | TRBV19 | CASSPGPSYNEQFF | TGTGCCAGTAGTCCGGGACCGTCCTACAATGAGCAGTTCTTC
- | - | TRBJ2-7 | TRBV6-6 | CASSHGGTSYEQYF | TGTGCCAGCAGTCACGGAGGAACTTCCTACGAGCAGTACTTC
TRBD2 | - | TRBJ2-3 | TRBV7-9 | CASSLASGTSTDTQYF | TGTGCCAGCAGCTTAGCTAGCGGGACGAGCACAGATACGCAGTATTTT
TRBD1 | - | TRBJ1-1 | TRBV30 | CAWSPTPGTGVLAFF | TGTGCCTGGAGTCCGACTCCCGGGACAGGGGTTTTGGCTTTCTTT
- | - | TRBJ1-3 | TRBV7-2 | CASSLSGPYGNTIYF | TGTGCCAGCAGCTTATCAGGCCCCTATGGAAACACCATATATTTT
- | - | TRBJ1-3 | TRBV19 | CATSFIRDPGNTIYF | TGTGCCACCTCATTTATCAGGGATCCTGGAAACACCATATATTTT
- | - | TRBJ2-1 | TRBV6-1 | CASSPIGGNEQFF | TGTGCCAGCAGTCCAATTGGCGGGAATGAGCAGTTCTTC
- | - | TRBJ1-4 | TRBV16 | CASTFSDSWGEKLFF | TGTGCCAGCACGTTCAGCGACAGCTGGGGTGAAAAACTGTTTTTT
TRBD2 | - | TRBJ2-1 | TRBV4-1 | CASSHGTSGTYNEQFF | TGCGCCAGCAGCCACGGGACTAGCGGGACCTACAATGAGCAGTTCTTC
- | - | TRBJ2-5 | TRBV28 | CASSFRGTVGETQYF | TGTGCCAGCAGTTTTAGAGGAACGGTCGGGGAGACCCAGTACTTC
TRBD2 | - | TRBJ2-3 | TRBV18 | CASSPPTSVSGTDTQYF | TGTGCCAGCTCACCCCCGACTAGCGTCTCGGGCACAGATACGCAGTATTTT
- | - | TRBJ2-7 | TRBV27 | CASSFRASAAVYEQYF | TGTGCCAGCAGTTTTAGGGCTAGCGCCGCGGTCTACGAGCAGTACTTC
TRBD2 | - | TRBJ2-7 | TRBV6-6 | CASTHGLATYEQYF | TGTGCCAGTACCCACGGACTAGCGACCTACGAGCAGTACTTC
TRBD2 | - | TRBJ2-3 | TRBV19 | CASSVAGGPDTQYF | TGTGCCAGTAGTGTAGCGGGAGGGCCAGATACGCAGTATTTT
TRBD1 | - | TRBJ1-5 | TRBV6-6 | CASSYRGQANQPQHF | TGTGCCAGCAGTTACAGGGGGCAGGCCAATCAGCCCCAGCATTTT
TRBD2 | - | TRBJ2-2 | TRBV28 | CASRQGLALTRGTGELFF | TGTGCCAGCAGGCAGGGACTAGCTTTGACCCGGGGCACCGGGGAGCTGTTTTTT
- | - | TRBJ1-5 | TRBV4-1 | CASSQLISNQPQHF | TGCGCCAGCAGCCAACTGATTAGCAATCAGCCCCAGCATTTT
TRBD1 | - | TRBJ2-7 | TRBV5-1 | CASSSGTGNYEQYF | TGCGCCAGCAGCTCCGGGACAGGAAACTACGAGCAGTACTTC
TRBD2 | - | TRBJ2-1 | TRBV10-2 | CASSGSGSRVEQFF | TGCGCCAGCAGTGGTAGCGGGAGCCGGGTTGAGCAGTTCTTC